This T cell receptor beta chain was obtained from a study of blood T cell repertoires in COVID-19. Study-wide background: Sources were T cells, B-cell-depleted T cells, or PBMCs; the material itself was cDNA or gDNA.

The authors' processing: Nucleated cell counts were estimated from reference gene primer amplification. The table came from immunoSEQ multiplex PCR; TCRdb's copy has only in-frame clones and leaves some out. That table gives V, J and clone size, and the DNA gave D and trimming. The sample has roughly 360,000 clones; roughly 90% are singletons. Only a few counts were recorded for this clone. Participants' reported clinical history set cohort assignment. Sequencing was carried out using PBMCs or T cells enriched from blood (not recorded which). The TCR originated in a woman in her 30s with acute COVID-19.

The CDR3 here is CASTPLGGGPYNEQFF. CDR3 nucleotides: TGTGCCAGCACCCCGCTCGGCGGGGGCCCATACAATGAGCAGTTCTTC. The chain is built from TRBV27 and TRBJ2-1; TRBD2 might be the D (7 bases). Germline CDR1 is MNHEY and CDR2 is SMNVEV (reference sequence). V lost 7 bases to trimming and J lost 4 bases, with 20 bases between them. CDR3 size: 16 residues.